This T cell receptor (beta chain) was identified in a study of blood T cell repertoires in COVID-19. At the level of the study: The United States, Italy and Spain supplied acute and convalescent COVID-19 samples. The cDNA or gDNA used as material had been derived from T cells, B-cell-depleted T cells, or PBMCs.

Method: immunoSEQ multiplex PCR; TCRdb's copy keeps in-frame clones and lacks some. The sample comprises around 380,000 clones, 80% to 90% of which are singletons, and about 1.5% rests with the top ten. This CDR3 is 13 amino acids long. V lost 5 bases to trimming and J lost 2 bases, with 11 bases between them. Germline V gives CDR1 SQVTM, CDR2 ANQGSEA. Allocation to cohorts depended on clinical history reported by the participants. For recovered donors of Cohort 3, there were two negative PCRs, clearance, or symptom resolution. Sequenced: PBMCs or T cells enriched from blood (not recorded which). The rearrangement joins TRBV29-1 to TRBJ2-3, with a possible D match to TRBD2 (5 bases). This TCR derives from a man between 25 and 39 years old who had recovered from COVID-19. The CDR3 coding sequence is TGCAGCGTTAGGAGCGGAACCACAGATACGCAGTATTTT. Translating gives CSVRSGTTDTQYF.